A single sample is the source of the 12 T cell receptor beta chains below, sequenced in a study of T cells in Graves' hyperthyroidism and ophthalmopathy. Regions amplified from RNA transcripts were the TCR beta CDR3 regions. Primed by the HTBI set, a first-round RT-PCR was run on the TCR CDR3. A single record per CDR3 protein comes from TCRdb applying MiXCR to the multiplex PCR reads. The repertoire holds about 210,000 distinct CDR3 sequences, with 15% to 20% as singletons. The material sequenced was blood. These TCRs come from a man between 45 and 60 years old with Graves' hyperthyroidism.

Details on this clonotype: Being one base from a much bigger clone, this may be a read error. V and J are TRBV20-1 and TRBJ2-1; D is possibly TRBD1 (6 bases). With 5 bases removed from V and 6 bases from J, the gap between germline ends came to 14 bases. Looked up from germline, CDR1 is DFQATT and CDR2 is SNEGSKA (reference sequence). This CDR3 has 13 amino acids. CDR3 nucleotide sequence: TGCAGTGCTTTCGACAGGCGGATCAATGAGCAGTTCTTC. Residues: CSAFDRRINEQFF.

CDR3 residues: CASRIDSLLEKLFF. In DNA form, the CDR3 reads TGTGCCAGCAGGATCGACAGCCTACTTGAAAAACTGTTTTTT. The chain is built from TRBV6-2 or TRBV6-3 and TRBJ1-4, with D perhaps matching TRBD1 (5 bases). CDR3 length: 14 amino acids. The germline V and J ends were trimmed by 6 bases and 7 bases, with 15 bases remaining between them. Germline V gene lookup returns CDR1 MNHEY and CDR2 SVGEGT.

The rearrangement uses TRBV2 and TRBJ1-5; tentative D call: TRBD1 (5 bases). V shed 4 bases and J shed 5 bases, with 12 bases lying between them. The CDR3 totals 14 residues. Germline values: CDR1 SNHLY, CDR2 FYNNEI. The chain's CDR3 is CASSGQGGDQPQHF. The DNA for the CDR3 is TGTGCCAGCAGTGGGCAGGGTGGCGATCAGCCCCAGCATTTT.

This clonotype was found many times. The chain combines TRBV5-1 with TRBJ2-2; D gene unclear. From germline, CDR1 is SGHRS and CDR2 YFSETQ. The length of the CDR3 is 15 residues. Trimming cost V 3 bases and J 3 bases, with 12 bases left between them. The CDR3 sequence: CASSWGGSDTGELFF. CDR3 DNA sequence: TGCGCCAGCAGCTGGGGTGGCTCGGACACCGGGGAGCTGTTTTTT.

This clonotype was counted a few times. The chain couples TRBV24-1 to TRBJ2-2; D is ambiguous. The CDR3 runs to 17 residues. The V end lost 7 bases, the J end lost 7 bases, and 24 bases lay between the germline ends. Germline V gives CDR1 KGHDR, CDR2 SFDVKD. CDR3 amino acids: CATSPLRRLGVSGELFF. Written as DNA, the CDR3 is TGTGCCACCAGCCCCCTGAGAAGGTTAGGCGTGAGCGGGGAGCTGTTTTTT.

The chain joins TRBV18 to TRBJ1-5, with D hard to call. Germline CDR1 reads KGHSH; CDR2 reads LQKENI. With 2 bases removed from V and 4 bases from J, the gap between germline ends came to 15 bases. CDR3 length: 16 residues. CDR3 loop: CASSPKSNGGNQPQHF. The CDR3 bases are TGTGCCAGCTCACCAAAGTCCAACGGCGGGAATCAGCCCCAGCATTTT.

This clonotype was counted many times. The rearrangement uses TRBV2 and TRBJ2-1, with D possibly TRBD2 on 5 matching bases. Trimming pared 6 bases from V and 6 bases from J, leaving 12 bases between. Germline V lookup: CDR1 SNHLY, CDR2 FYNNEI. The CDR3 runs 13 residues. In DNA form, the CDR3 reads TGTGCCAGCAGCACTAGTTTCGGCAATGAGCAGTTCTTC. Translating gives CASSTSFGNEQFF.

The sample holds many counts of this clonotype. V is TRBV12-3 or TRBV12-4 and J is TRBJ2-7; no clear D. The CDR3 runs 13 residues. Deletions cut 3 bases from V and 0 bases from J, with 6 bases between. For the CDR3, the DNA is TGTGCCAGCAGTTTGGGGAACTCCTACGAGCAGTACTTC. Residues: CASSLGNSYEQYF.

V is TRBV6-1 and J is TRBJ2-1; 8 nucleotides line up with TRBD2. Germline V CDR1 and CDR2: MNHNS, SASEGT. V was pared by 5 bases and J by 2 bases, with 5 bases of the junction left unmatched. The CDR3 has 15 amino acids. The CDR3 DNA sequence: TGTGCCAGCAGTACCAAAGCGGGAGCCTACAATGAGCAGTTCTTC. This translates into CASSTKAGAYNEQFF.

The sample holds many counts of this clonotype. The gene calls are TRBV5-1 and TRBJ2-1; possibly TRBD1 for D (6 bases). The germline CDR1 and CDR2 sequences are SGHRS and YFSETQ. V gave up 0 bases and J gave up 5 bases, with 9 bases separating them. The CDR3 spans 14 residues. As DNA, the CDR3 is TGCGCCAGCAGCTTGGGACAGGAAAACAATGAGCAGTTCTTC. The encoded protein is CASSLGQENNEQFF. Looking up the rest from reference TRBV5-1 and TRBJ2-1 gives the full variable domain: KAGVTQTPRYLIKTRGQQVTLSCSPISGHRSVSWYQQTPGQGLQFLFEYFSETQRNKGNFPGRFSGRQFSNSRSEMNVSTLELGDSALYLCASSLGQENNEQFFGPGTRLTVL.

In its sample, this clonotype was seen many times. The V call is TRBV7-8, the J call TRBJ2-2; maybe TRBD2 (6 bases). Germline CDR1 is SGHVS and CDR2 is FQNEAQ. The V and J ends lost 3 bases and 6 bases respectively, with 14 bases between them. There are 15 residues in the CDR3. The CDR3 spells CASSFMAGPAGELFF. DNA for the CDR3: TGTGCCAGCAGCTTCATGGCGGGACCAGCCGGGGAGCTGTTTTTT.

This chain's CDR3 is CASMWQDTYNEQFF. CDR3 in DNA: TGTGCCAGCATGTGGCAGGACACCTACAATGAGCAGTTCTTC. The chain has TRBV2 and TRBJ2-1, with D possibly being TRBD1 (5 bases). V lost 7 bases and J lost 2, with 12 bases in between. Germline-derived CDR1 and CDR2 are SNHLY and FYNNEI. The CDR3 is made up of 14 amino acids.